The sequence of this TCR beta chain was determined in a study of OX40 agonist ivuxolimab in advanced cancers. Study overall: People who had prior anti-PD-1, anti-PD-L1 or anti-CTLA-4 therapy could take part, and about 40% had some.

This CDR3 spans 14 amino acids. V shed 3 bases and J shed 3 bases, with 11 bases lying between them. Germline V lookup: CDR1 SGHAT, CDR2 FQNNGV. Assay used: immunoSEQ multiplex PCR; TCRdb lists only in-frame clones, some missing. The sample includes 60,000 to 75,000 clones, about four fifths seen only once; the top ten take roughly 1%. Study-wide findings and caveats: Expansion of clones was among the lowest in partial responders at 0.1-3.0 mg/kg. Relative to CD4+, CD8+ T cells held more expanded clones on average.

Points on this clone: Antigen: not known.

The input for sequencing was CD4+ or CD8+ T cells sorted from blood, taken in a trial of the OX40 agonist ivuxolimab. The TCR was taken from an adult with an advanced solid tumor such as melanoma, head and neck, liver or kidney cancer. The J gene is TRBJ2-5, the V gene TRBV11-2; possible D gene TRBD1, 6 bases. The CDR3 reads CASSFGTIKETQYF. The DNA for the CDR3 is TGTGCCAGCAGCTTTGGGACAATCAAAGAGACCCAGTACTTC.